Each of the 30 T cell receptor beta chains below was sequenced from the same sample in a study of cytomegalovirus exposure and HLA in healthy donors. A multiplex PCR was run with 60 Vbeta primers and 13 Jbeta primers. Clones were sequenced by immunoSEQ multiplex PCR, and TCRdb holds only the in-frame ones, with some missing. The sample has 100,000 to 150,000 clones, 80% seen once. What was sequenced was PBMCs. These receptors originate from a woman aged 40 to 50 in good health and CMV-seronegative.

V and J are TRBV5-1 and TRBJ2-2; D may be TRBD2 (5 bases). The CDR3 is made up of 16 amino acids. Trimming shortened V by 0 bases and J by 7 bases, and 16 bases separated the two germline ends. Germline lookup yields CDR1 SGHRS and CDR2 YFSETQ. CDR3 nucleotide sequence: TGCGCCAGCAGCTTGGGGGTTCTAGCTTCTGGCGGGGAGCTGTTTTTT. It encodes CASSLGVLASGGELFF.

The V call is TRBV4-1, the J call TRBJ2-7, with no clear D. The germline CDR1 and CDR2 sequences are MGHRA and YSYEKL. Between the trimmed V and J ends, which lost 3 bases and 7 bases, there was a span of 10 bases. The CDR3 is made up of 12 amino acids. The CDR3 is CASSHKAGEQYF. For the CDR3, the DNA is TGCGCCAGCAGCCACAAGGCCGGGGAGCAGTACTTC.

The rearrangement uses TRBV27 and TRBJ1-4; 8 bases are a match to TRBD1. J gave up 6 bases and V 4 bases, and 7 bases lay outside the gene matches. CDR1 is MNHEY and CDR2 is SMNVEV in the germline V gene (reference sequence). This CDR3 comprises 15 residues. CDR3 DNA: TGTGCCAGCAGTTCCTCAGGGGGCCGGGATGAAAAACTGTTTTTT. Protein sequence: CASSSSGGRDEKLFF.

V is TRBV6-5 and J is TRBJ1-1, with unresolved D. With 5 bases removed from V and 5 bases from J, the gap between germline ends came to 15 bases. Germline assignment: CDR1 MNHEY and CDR2 SVGAGI. This CDR3 spans 14 amino acids. The CDR3 sequence is CASSQTPWWTEAFF. The CDR3, as DNA: TGTGCCAGCAGTCAGACACCCTGGTGGACTGAAGCTTTCTTT.

The V gene is TRBV4-3, the J gene TRBJ2-1, with 7 bases lining up with TRBD2. CDR3 length: 15 residues. The germline CDR1 and CDR2 sequences are LGHNA and YSLEER. Germline trimming cut 4 bases from V and 6 bases from J; bases unmatched to any gene: 9. The CDR3 reads CASSPGTTGRNEQFF. CDR3 sequence (DNA): TGCGCCAGCAGCCCCGGGACTACGGGTCGCAATGAGCAGTTCTTC.

V is TRBV7-9 and J is TRBJ2-3; 9 bases align to TRBD2. Per germline, CDR1 SEHNR and CDR2 FQNEAQ (reference sequence). The CDR3 totals 16 residues. V lost 5 bases and J lost 0; bases outside the gene matches: 6. The CDR3 nucleotides are TGTGCCAGCAGCGGATTAGCGGGGGCCAGCACAGATACGCAGTATTTT. Encoded protein: CASSGLAGASTDTQYF. Full variable domain (missing parts from reference TRBV7-9 and TRBJ2-3): DTGVSQNPRHKITKRGQNVTFRCDPISEHNRLYWYRQTLGQGPEFLTYFQNEAQLEKSRLLSDRFSAERPKGSFSTLEIQRTEQGDSAMYLCASSGLAGASTDTQYFGPGTRLTVL.

The chain is built from TRBV18 and TRBJ2-5, with 10 bases lining up with TRBD1. The CDR3 is 15 amino acids. Germline CDR1 reads KGHSH; CDR2 reads LQKENI. V lost 3 bases and J lost 5; bases outside the gene matches: 6. In DNA, the CDR3 is TGTGCCAGCTCACCTCGGGGACAGGGGATCGAGACCCAGTACTTC. Amino acids: CASSPRGQGIETQYF.

This chain links TRBV4-1 with TRBJ2-5; possibly TRBD2 for D (5 bases). The ends were cut back, 0 bases at V and 5 bases at J, with 10 bases in the middle. Germline V gene lookup returns CDR1 MGHRA and CDR2 YSYEKL. The CDR3 covers 14 residues. In DNA form, the CDR3 reads TGCGCCAGCAGCCAAGATAGAAGAGGGGAGACCCAGTACTTC. Its protein product is CASSQDRRGETQYF.

This clone appeared a few times. V and J are TRBV7-8 and TRBJ1-3, with D unresolved. This CDR3 is 16 amino acids long. Germline CDR1 reads SGHVS; CDR2 reads FQNEAQ. V was trimmed by 5 bases and J by 0 bases, leaving 14 bases between them. The CDR3 here is CASSVLGVPSGNTIYF. CDR3 coding DNA: TGTGCCAGCAGCGTGCTAGGAGTTCCCTCTGGAAACACCATATATTTT.

This clone has just a few counts. This chain links TRBV4-2 with TRBJ1-1; 7 nucleotides align to TRBD1. Losses at the gene ends were 0 bases for V and 5 bases for J; bases not matched to a gene: 6. From germline, CDR1 is LGHNA and CDR2 YNFKEQ. This CDR3 is built from 15 residues. The CDR3 region has the DNA TGTGCCAGCAGCCAAGAGTTGGGCAGGGGGACTGAAGCTTTCTTT. Translating gives CASSQELGRGTEAFF.

The V call is TRBV27, the J call TRBJ1-1, with TRBD1 matching 9 bases. Germline V gene sequence: CDR1 MNHEY, CDR2 SMNVEV (reference sequence). The CDR3 covers 13 residues. Trimming took 5 bases from V and 8 from J; bases not matched to a gene: 6. Here the CDR3 reads CASSPWTGAEAFF. The CDR3 DNA is TGTGCCAGCAGTCCATGGACAGGGGCCGAAGCTTTCTTT.

The chain links TRBV5-3 to TRBJ2-7; 10 positions match TRBD2. TRBV5-3 is given ORF status, its function remaining uncertain. This CDR3 comprises 15 residues. The junction had 9 bases not matched to a gene; V was cut back by 4 bases and J by 5 bases. CDR3 DNA sequence: TGTGCCAGAAGCCCGAAGCGGGAGGGCTGGGACGAGCAGTACTTC. It is translated as CARSPKREGWDEQYF.

The CDR3, as DNA: TGCAGCGTCTTGACAGGGACGAAGACCCAGTACTTC. Translation: CSVLTGTKTQYF. V and J are TRBV29-1 and TRBJ2-5, with TRBD1 matching 7 bases. Germline V gene sequence: CDR1 SQVTM, CDR2 ANQGSEA. This CDR3 has 12 amino acids. V lost 6 bases, J lost 6 bases, and 7 bases stayed unmatched.

V usage is TRBV11-1 and J usage is TRBJ2-2, with D hard to call. The CDR3 length is 13 residues. Trimming pared 5 bases from V and 4 bases from J, leaving 8 bases between. Germline V gene sequence: CDR1 SGHAT, CDR2 FQDESV (reference sequence). CDR3 sequence (DNA): TGTGCCAGCAGCCTAATGCGCACCGGGGAGCTGTTTTTT. Translated, it gives CASSLMRTGELFF.

This chain connects TRBV11-2 to TRBJ1-1; 12 bases agree with TRBD1. The germline gives CDR1 SGHAT, CDR2 FQNNGV. This CDR3 is 18 amino acids long. V lost 2 bases, J lost 4 bases, and 11 bases stayed unmatched. The CDR3 spells CASSLLRGDRGPGTEAFF. Written as DNA, the CDR3 is TGTGCCAGCAGCTTATTGCGGGGGGACAGGGGGCCGGGCACTGAAGCTTTCTTT. Variable domain in full (rest from reference TRBV11-2 and TRBJ1-1): EAGVAQSPRYKIIEKRQSVAFWCNPISGHATLYWYQQILGQGPKLLIQFQNNGVVDDSQLPKDRFSAERLKGVDSTLKIQPAKLEDSAVYLCASSLLRGDRGPGTEAFFGQGTRLTVV.

The CDR3 spells CAITRQGREKLFF. Written as DNA, the CDR3 is TGTGCCATCACCCGACAGGGGCGGGAAAAACTGTTTTTT. The rearrangement joins TRBV10-3 to TRBJ1-4; 8 nucleotides agree with TRBD1. V dropped 7 bases and J dropped 8; count of bases not matched to a gene: 6. The CDR3 contains 13 residues. Germline values: CDR1 ENHRY, CDR2 SYGVKD.

The chain is built from TRBV5-1 and TRBJ1-2, with D possibly TRBD1 on 5 matching bases. Trimming left V 4 bases short and J 8 bases short, with 15 bases between. The CDR3 is 13 amino acids. CDR1 is SGHRS, CDR2 YFSETQ, per germline. The CDR3 is CASSPEGVAGYTF. CDR3 nucleotide sequence: TGCGCCAGCAGCCCTGAAGGGGTGGCGGGCTACACCTTC.

V usage is TRBV2 and J usage is TRBJ1-2; 8 bases line up with TRBD1. The CDR3 consists of 14 residues. Unmatched junction bases numbered 8, after V lost 6 bases and J lost 5 bases. Germline values: CDR1 SNHLY, CDR2 FYNNEI. CDR3 in amino acids: CASSSGTGEYGYTF. CDR3 in DNA: TGTGCCAGCAGCTCCGGGACAGGTGAATATGGCTACACCTTC. Using reference TRBV2 and TRBJ1-2 for the parts outside the CDR3, the full variable domain is EPEVTQTPSHQVTQMGQEVILRCVPISNHLYFYWYRQILGQKVEFLVSFYNNEISEKSEIFDDQFSVERPDGSNFTLKIRSTKLEDSAMYFCASSSGTGEYGYTFGSGTRLTVV.

The chain employs TRBV27 and TRBJ2-7; 10 bases fit TRBD2. CDR1 and CDR2 from the germline V gene are MNHEY and SMNVEV (reference sequence). CDR3 length: 15 residues. The trim removed 2 bases at V and 3 bases at J, leaving 4 bases unmatched. CDR3 region: CASSLGLAGVYEQYF. In DNA, the CDR3 is TGTGCCAGCAGTTTAGGTCTAGCGGGAGTCTACGAGCAGTACTTC.

A single count supports this clone. J is TRBJ2-7 and V is TRBV7-2; 10 positions match TRBD1. The CDR3 is 15 amino acids. From germline, CDR1 is SGHTA and CDR2 FQGNSA. Trimming removed 5 bases from V and 3 bases from J; junction bases left unmatched: 7. CDR3 DNA: TGTGCCAGCAGCCCCCGGGACAGGGGCGTCTACGAGCAGTACTTC. Translating it yields CASSPRDRGVYEQYF.

The chain combines TRBV6-5 with TRBJ2-4; D may be TRBD2 (6 bases). Germline V gives CDR1 MNHEY, CDR2 SVGAGI. V was shortened by 4 bases and J by 0 bases, with 10 bases between the two germline ends. The CDR3 sequence is 15 residues long. Written as DNA, the CDR3 is TGTGCCAGCAGTTCAGAGGGACTAGCCAAAAACATTCAGTACTTC. Its translation is CASSSEGLAKNIQYF.

V gene TRBV19 combines with J gene TRBJ2-2; 7 bases match TRBD2. From germline, CDR1 is LNHDA and CDR2 SQIVND (reference sequence). This CDR3 is 14 amino acids long. J gave up 5 bases and V 1 base, and 1 base lay outside the gene matches. For the CDR3, the DNA is TGTGCCAGTAGTATAGGGGGGGGAACCGGGGAGCTGTTTTTT. This encodes CASSIGGGTGELFF.

With respect to this clone: The sample contains more than one DNA sequence encoding this CDR3. The rearrangement joins TRBV7-9 to TRBJ2-7, with TRBD2 matching 7 bases. The V segment lost 5 bases and the J segment 3 bases; nucleotides outside the gene matches: 4. Germline values: CDR1 SEHNR, CDR2 FQNEAQ (reference sequence). This CDR3 is built from 13 residues. DNA for the CDR3: TGTGCCAGCAGCCCCTCGGGGGGCTACGAGCAGTACTTC. It codes for CASSPSGGYEQYF.

The V and J genes are TRBV5-1 and TRBJ2-3, with 12 bases aligning to TRBD2. J was trimmed by 5 bases and V by 0 bases; bases with no gene match: 4. Per germline, CDR1 SGHRS and CDR2 YFSETQ. CDR3 length: 16 residues. The CDR3 bases are TGCGCCAGCAGCTTGGCGACTAGCGGGAGACGAGATACGCAGTATTTT. This translates into CASSLATSGRRDTQYF.

The chain uses TRBV28 and TRBJ1-6; D is possibly TRBD1 (6 bases). The CDR3 runs to 16 residues. Germline V gene sequence: CDR1 MDHEN, CDR2 SYDVKM. V lost 2 bases and J 7 bases, leaving 15 bases between the germline ends. CDR3 sequence (DNA): TGTGCCAGCAGTTTAGGATCAGGGGAGCGGAATTCACCCCTCCACTTT. Amino acids: CASSLGSGERNSPLHF.

The chain links TRBV28 to TRBJ1-2, with D perhaps TRBD1 (6 bases). Per germline, CDR1 MDHEN and CDR2 SYDVKM. This CDR3 is built from 13 residues. The germline V and J ends were trimmed by 5 bases and 3 bases, with 10 bases remaining between them. CDR3 sequence reads: CASSTGTDYGYTF. The CDR3 region has the DNA TGTGCCAGCAGTACAGGGACCGACTATGGCTACACCTTC.

The chain is built from TRBV4-1 and TRBJ2-1, with D perhaps matching TRBD2 (6 bases). Trimming stripped 4 bases from V and 2 bases from J, with 12 bases between. CDR1 and CDR2 from the germline V gene are MGHRA and YSYEKL. CDR3 length: 15 amino acids. Here the CDR3 DNA reads TGCGCCAGCAGCCTCCTTGGACTAACCTACAATGAGCAGTTCTTC. Its protein is CASSLLGLTYNEQFF.

The rearrangement joins TRBV19 to TRBJ1-5; possible D gene TRBD1, 5 bases. Trimming left V 9 bases short and J 4 bases short, with 13 bases between. Germline loops: CDR1 LNHDA, CDR2 SQIVND (reference sequence). The CDR3 covers 13 residues. This chain's CDR3 is CASTKSGNQPQHF. The CDR3 region has the DNA TGTGCCAGCACAAAGTCAGGGAATCAGCCCCAGCATTTT.

As for this clone: The same CDR3 is also encoded by other DNA sequences in this sample. The gene calls are TRBV5-1 and TRBJ1-1; D gene uncertain. This CDR3 is 13 amino acids long. Germline CDR1 reads SGHRS; CDR2 reads YFSETQ. V lost 0 bases to trimming and J lost 2 bases, with 5 bases between them. This chain's CDR3 is CASSLDRNTEAFF. CDR3 sequence (DNA): TGCGCCAGCAGCTTGGACAGAAACACTGAAGCTTTCTTT.

This clone was observed a few times. This chain uses TRBV19 with TRBJ1-3; D is uncertain. The V gene lost 3 bases and the J gene lost 2 bases, with 8 bases spanning the gap. The CDR3 is 14 amino acids. The germline V gene encodes CDR1 LNHDA and CDR2 SQIVND (reference sequence). DNA of the CDR3: TGTGCCAGTAGTATGGCGGGGACTGGAAACACCATATATTTT. Amino acids: CASSMAGTGNTIYF.